Below, 5 T cell receptor beta chains from the same sample are listed, as sequenced in a study of cytomegalovirus exposure and HLA in healthy donors. PCR used 60 Vbeta primers and 13 Jbeta primers. This table comes from immunoSEQ multiplex PCR, and its TCRdb copy is limited to in-frame clones, with some not included. The repertoire consists of fewer than 250,000 clones, with more than 60% occurring once and the leading ten covering 1.8%. Material for sequencing was PBMCs. The receptors here all came from a woman aged 25-40 years in good health and CMV-seronegative.

The V and J genes are TRBV30 and TRBJ1-3; D is unclear. CDR1 and CDR2 (germline): GTSNPN, SVGIG (reference sequence). With 3 bases removed from V and 4 bases from J, the gap between germline ends came to 13 bases. The CDR3 loop spans 14 amino acids. The DNA of the CDR3 is TGTGCCTGGAGACCCCGGGAGCCGGGAAACACCATATATTTT. Its translation: CAWRPREPGNTIYF. Looking up the rest from reference TRBV30 and TRBJ1-3 gives the full variable domain: SQTIHQWPATLVQPVGSPLSLECTVEGTSNPNLYWYRQAAGRGLQLLFYSVGIGQISSEVPQNLSASRPQDRQFILSSKKLLLSDSGFYLCAWRPREPGNTIYFGEGSWLTVV.

V is TRBV7-6 and J is TRBJ2-1, with 9 nucleotides matching TRBD2. This CDR3 contains 15 residues. V was pared by 5 bases and J by 5 bases, with 7 bases of the junction left unmatched. Germline V gives CDR1 SGHVS, CDR2 FNYEAQ. The CDR3, as DNA: TGTGCCAGCAGCCAACTAGCGGGCAGAAACAATGAGCAGTTCTTC. It is translated as CASSQLAGRNNEQFF.

The rearrangement links TRBV18 to TRBJ1-1; D not resolved. CDR3 size: 14 residues. Germline assignment: CDR1 KGHSH and CDR2 LQKENI. Trimming shortened V by 2 bases and J by 5 bases, and 12 bases separated the two germline ends. CDR3 nucleotide sequence: TGTGCCAGCTCACCAACCCCAGTTGAAACTGAAGCTTTCTTT. This sequence encodes CASSPTPVETEAFF.

The chain joins TRBV30 to TRBJ2-7; the match to TRBD1 covers 7 bases. CDR3 length: 15 amino acids. Germline V gives CDR1 GTSNPN, CDR2 SVGIG (reference sequence). V gave up 1 base and J gave up 2 bases; unmatched junction bases: 8. CDR3 in amino acids: CAWSGGQERPYEQYF. The DNA of the CDR3 is TGTGCCTGGAGTGGCGGACAGGAAAGACCCTACGAGCAGTACTTC.

This clone was seen a few times. V usage is TRBV4-2 and J usage is TRBJ1-3; unclear D gene. Germline CDR1 LGHNA, CDR2 YNFKEQ. V was cut by 0 bases and J by 4 bases, with 4 bases left in between. This CDR3 comprises 13 residues. CDR3 DNA: TGTGCCAGCAGCCAAGACCCGGGAAACACCATATATTTT. The encoded protein is CASSQDPGNTIYF.